This passage covers 11 T cell receptor beta chains from one sample sequenced in a study of shared clonotypes between healthy human individuals. The method was immunoSEQ multiplex PCR; TCRdb's version includes in-frame clones alone and lacks a portion of them. The sample consists of 300,000 or so clones, about 74% of them appearing once. The sample was memory CD4+ T cells sorted from blood. Noted subset: CD45RA-negative fraction. Receptors originate from a man aged 25 to 40 in good health.

The rearrangement links TRBV14 to TRBJ2-7; D not certain. Germline V gives CDR1 SGHDN, CDR2 FVKESK. Trimming shortened V by 1 base and J by 4 bases, and 8 bases separated the two germline ends. This CDR3 contains 13 residues. The CDR3 region has the DNA TGTGCCAGCAGCCAAGGAGTAGTATACGAGCAGTACTTC. Translating gives CASSQGVVYEQYF.

The chain is built from TRBV18 and TRBJ2-6; D ambiguous. Trimming stripped 8 bases from V and 4 bases from J, with 12 bases between. In germline, CDR1 is KGHSH, CDR2 LQKENI. This CDR3 region has 14 residues. The chain's CDR3 is CASRKDSGANVLTF. The CDR3 DNA is TGTGCCAGCCGAAAGGATTCCGGGGCCAACGTCCTGACTTTC. Based on the CDR3 plus reference TRBV18 and TRBJ2-6, the full variable domain is NAGVMQNPRHLVRRRGQEARLRCSPMKGHSHVYWYRQLPEEGLKFMVYLQKENIIDESGMPKERFSAEFPKEGPSILRIQQVVRGDSAAYFCASRKDSGANVLTFGAGSRLTVL.

For this clone: A clone one base away is much larger, so this may be a read error. The V gene is TRBV7-2, the J gene TRBJ2-7; D unclear. From germline, CDR1 is SGHTA and CDR2 FQGNSA. The CDR3 totals 11 residues. Trimming pared 4 bases from V and 3 bases from J, leaving 4 bases between. CDR3: CASSSFYEQYF. DNA of the CDR3: TGTGCCAGCAGCTCCTTCTACGAGCAGTACTTC.

In this sample, this clone turned up a few times. This rearrangement joins TRBV27 to TRBJ2-2, with D unresolved. The CDR3 covers 12 residues. Germline V gene lookup returns CDR1 MNHEY and CDR2 SMNVEV (reference sequence). V dropped 3 bases and J dropped 4 bases, with 3 bases sitting between them. Here the CDR3 reads CASSFLTGELFF. DNA of the CDR3: TGTGCCAGCAGTTTTCTCACCGGGGAGCTGTTTTTT.

The table lists this clone with a few counts. The rearrangement joins TRBV15 to TRBJ2-1; D call uncertain. Trimming took 3 bases from V and 4 from J, leaving 7 bases between them. The CDR3 spans 13 residues. Germline loops: CDR1 LNHNV, CDR2 YYDKDF (reference sequence). The CDR3 reads CATSSRRYNEQFF. The CDR3 bases are TGTGCCACCAGCAGTCGACGGTACAATGAGCAGTTCTTC.

The genes are TRBV28 and TRBJ1-2; 9 nucleotides line up with TRBD1. Germline lookup yields CDR1 MDHEN and CDR2 SYDVKM. The CDR3 has 18 residues. V lost 3 bases and J lost 7; bases outside the gene matches: 18. The CDR3: CASSFFFSGTGYSRGYTF. CDR3 coding DNA: TGTGCCAGCAGTTTTTTCTTCTCCGGGACAGGGTATAGTCGTGGCTACACCTTC.

The DNA for the CDR3 is TGTGCCTGGAGAGGGACGGCGAACACCGGGGAGCTGTTTTTT. Its translation is CAWRGTANTGELFF. The rearrangement uses TRBV30 and TRBJ2-2, with D perhaps given as TRBD1 or TRBD2 (5 bases each). Germline V CDR1 and CDR2: GTSNPN, SVGIG (reference sequence). CDR3 length: 14 amino acids. Trimming shortened V by 3 bases and J by 0 bases, and 8 bases separated the two germline ends.

This rearrangement joins TRBV6-6 to TRBJ2-7; TRBD2 might be the D (5 bases). In germline, CDR1 is MNHNY, CDR2 SVGAGI (reference sequence). This CDR3 has 15 residues. Trimming removed 2 bases from V and 1 base from J, with 12 bases in between. The CDR3 DNA is TGTGCCAGCAGTTACAATGCTGGAGGATCCTACGAGCAGTACTTC. Amino acid sequence: CASSYNAGGSYEQYF.

This chain uses TRBV9 with TRBJ1-2; D might be TRBD1 (6 bases). Germline lookup yields CDR1 SGDLS and CDR2 YYNGEE. The CDR3 is 12 residues long. V lost 4 bases and J lost 4, with 8 bases in between. The CDR3 region is CASSRDTYGYTF. The CDR3 DNA follows: TGTGCCAGCAGCCGGGACACCTATGGCTACACCTTC.

For this clone: The same CDR3 is also encoded by other DNA sequences in this sample. V is TRBV18 and J is TRBJ2-6, with D possibly being TRBD1 (6 bases). V lost 2 bases and J 0 bases, leaving 11 bases between the germline ends. The CDR3 is made up of 17 amino acids. Germline assignment: CDR1 KGHSH and CDR2 LQKENI. The CDR3 loop reads CASSPTGPFSGANVLTF. The CDR3, as DNA: TGTGCCAGCTCACCAACAGGGCCGTTCTCTGGGGCCAACGTCCTGACTTTC.

The chain is built from TRBV19 and TRBJ2-5; 8 bases fit TRBD1. With 6 bases clipped from V and 3 bases from J, the junction kept 6 bases outside the gene matches. Per germline, CDR1 LNHDA and CDR2 SQIVND (reference sequence). The CDR3 totals 14 residues. CDR3 loop: CASRLTGDEETQYF. In DNA form, the CDR3 reads TGTGCCAGTAGGCTGACAGGGGATGAAGAGACCCAGTACTTC.